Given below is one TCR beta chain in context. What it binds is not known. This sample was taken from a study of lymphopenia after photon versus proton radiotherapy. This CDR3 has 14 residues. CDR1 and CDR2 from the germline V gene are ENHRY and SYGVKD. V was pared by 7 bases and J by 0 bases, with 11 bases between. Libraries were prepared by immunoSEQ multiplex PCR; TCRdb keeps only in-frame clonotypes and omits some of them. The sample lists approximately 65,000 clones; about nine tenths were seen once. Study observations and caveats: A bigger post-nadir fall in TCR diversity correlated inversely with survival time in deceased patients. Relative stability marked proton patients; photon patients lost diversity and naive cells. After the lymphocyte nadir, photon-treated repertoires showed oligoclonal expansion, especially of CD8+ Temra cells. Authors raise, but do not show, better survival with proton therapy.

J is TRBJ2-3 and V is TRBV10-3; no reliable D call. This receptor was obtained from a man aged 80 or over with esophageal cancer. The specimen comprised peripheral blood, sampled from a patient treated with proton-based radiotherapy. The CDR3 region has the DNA TGTGCCATCACGTCGCGCGGAAGCACAGATACGCAGTATTTT. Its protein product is CAITSRGSTDTQYF.